The clone carrying this T cell receptor beta chain was recorded a few times. What it binds is not known. The data derive from a study of early T cells in non-severe SARS-CoV-2 infection. Overall study findings and caveats: Anti-spike CD8 specificities were favored by VDJdb matching, whose results missed private and CD4 specificities.

TCRdb itself ran the 5' RACE reads through MiXCR, one entry per CDR3 protein. The repertoire has fewer than 35,000 distinct CDR3 sequences, 5.5% to 6% of them found once; the top ten carry roughly 13%. This CDR3 is built from 16 residues. Germline V gives CDR1 SGHNT, CDR2 YYREEE (reference sequence). J lost 5 bases, V lost 0 bases, and 6 bases had no gene match. The V gene is TRBV5-4, the J gene TRBJ2-2, with 8 positions matching TRBD1. The source of this sequence is an adult who was a healthcare worker with PCR-confirmed SARS-CoV-2 infection or an uninfected control (not recorded which). Material for sequencing was whole blood. Written as DNA, the CDR3 is TGTGCCAGCAGCTTGGGGCAGGGGGCAAGTACCGGGGAGCTGTTTTTT. Its translation: CASSLGQGASTGELFF.